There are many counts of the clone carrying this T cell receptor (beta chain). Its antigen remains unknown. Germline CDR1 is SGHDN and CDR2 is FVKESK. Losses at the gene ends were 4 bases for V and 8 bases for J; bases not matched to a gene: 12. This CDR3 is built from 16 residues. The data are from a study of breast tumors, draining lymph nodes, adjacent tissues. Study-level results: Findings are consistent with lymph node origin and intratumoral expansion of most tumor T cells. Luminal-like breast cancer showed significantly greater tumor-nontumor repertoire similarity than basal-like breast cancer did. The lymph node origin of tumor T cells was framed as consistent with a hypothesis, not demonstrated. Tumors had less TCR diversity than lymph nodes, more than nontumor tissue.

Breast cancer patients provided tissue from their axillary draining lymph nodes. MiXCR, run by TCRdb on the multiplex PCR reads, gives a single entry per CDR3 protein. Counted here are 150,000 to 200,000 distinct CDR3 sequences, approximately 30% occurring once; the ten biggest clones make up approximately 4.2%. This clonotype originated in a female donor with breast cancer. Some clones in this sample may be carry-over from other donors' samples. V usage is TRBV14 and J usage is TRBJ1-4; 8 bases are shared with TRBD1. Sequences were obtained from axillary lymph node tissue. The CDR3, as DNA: TGTGCCAGCAGCCGAATGGACAGGGTCCGGAACGAAAAACTGTTTTTT. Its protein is CASSRMDRVRNEKLFF.